These T cell receptor beta chains were read from a single sample in a study of blood T cell repertoires in COVID-19. Assay: immunoSEQ multiplex PCR; the TCRdb copy retains only in-frame clones and omits some. The sample includes roughly 280,000 clones, around 87% of them seen just once. Sequencing was carried out using peripheral blood. The receptors were gathered from a woman between 45 and 65 years old who had recovered from COVID-19. CDR3s include the opening cysteine and the closing phenylalanine or tryptophan. D genes are given only for firm matches. Where a row states a size, it is once, few, many or the class of an expanded clone; other rows omit it.

D gene	V gene	clone size	J gene	CDR3 DNA	CDR3 protein
TRBD1	TRBV4-3	once	TRBJ2-7	TGCGCCAGCAGCCAGGGACAGGGTCAGCAGTACTTC	CASSQGQGQQYF
.	TRBV6-5	.	TRBJ1-1	TGTGCCAGCCTTGGGGGCGAGACTGAAGCTTTCTTT	CASLGGETEAFF
.	TRBV5-1	.	TRBJ2-1	TGCGCCAGCAGCTTATACAGGGAGTCGGGTTACAATGAGCAGTTCTTC	CASSLYRESGYNEQFF
.	TRBV28	.	TRBJ2-7	TGTGCCAGCAGGGACTCTAGCGAGCAGTACTTC	CASRDSSEQYF
.	TRBV10-3	.	TRBJ1-1	TGTGCCATCAGTGGGACACAGAATTTGAACACTGAAGCTTTCTTT	CAISGTQNLNTEAFF
.	TRBV6-5	once	TRBJ2-1	TGTGCCAGCAGTTTCAGGGCGTGGGATGAGCAGTTCTTC	CASSFRAWDEQFF
.	TRBV9	.	TRBJ1-2	TGTGCCAGCAGCCCCACTGGAGGGTATGGCTACACCTTC	CASSPTGGYGYTF
.	TRBV7-3	.	TRBJ1-2	TGTGCCAGCAGCCCCGCGGGGACCCCCATGCGTGGCTACACCTTC	CASSPAGTPMRGYTF
.	TRBV7-3	.	TRBJ2-1	TGTGCCAGCAGTCCGACAAGCTTGGTTGGCAATGAGCAGTTCTTC	CASSPTSLVGNEQFF
.	TRBV5-1	.	TRBJ2-3	TGCGCCAGCAGCTTAACAAGCACAGATACGCAGTATTTT	CASSLTSTDTQYF
TRBD2	TRBV15	.	TRBJ2-7	TGTGCCACCAGCAGAGAATGGGGCGCCGGGACTAGCGGGGGCCCTGCCTACGAGCAGTACTTC	CATSREWGAGTSGGPAYEQYF
.	TRBV7-2	.	TRBJ2-2	TGTGCCAGCAGCTTAACCCGCGGGAACACCGGGGAGCTGTTTTTT	CASSLTRGNTGELFF
.	TRBV4-1	.	TRBJ1-1	TGCGCCAGCAGCCTACGATCAGGCGATACTGAAGCTTTCTTT	CASSLRSGDTEAFF
.	TRBV6-2/TRBV6-3	.	TRBJ1-5	TGTGCCAGCAGTTACTCGGTGGGGGCGCGGAGCAATCAGCCCCAGCATTTT	CASSYSVGARSNQPQHF
TRBD1	TRBV30	.	TRBJ1-1	TGTGCCTGGTTAAGGGGGCCGAAAGCTTTCTTT	CAWLRGPKAFF
.	TRBV3-1/TRBV3-2	few	TRBJ1-1	TGTGCCAGCAGCCTCCTTCGGGACACTGAAGCTTTCTTT	CASSLLRDTEAFF
TRBD1	TRBV5-6	once	TRBJ1-4	TGTGCCAGCAGCTGGACAGGGGGTAAGAGTGAAAAACTGTTTTTT	CASSWTGGKSEKLFF
.	TRBV2	.	TRBJ2-1	TGTGCCAGCTATAGGGGGGGACCTCCCATCTACAATGAGCAGTTCTTC	CASYRGGPPIYNEQFF
.	TRBV5-6	few	TRBJ1-1	TGTGCCAGCAGTTGGGGGCAGGAGGTACGGTACACTGAAGCTTTCTTT	CASSWGQEVRYTEAFF
TRBD2	TRBV7-2	.	TRBJ2-4	TGTGCCAGCAGCCGCGCTGGACTAGCGGCGAACATTCAGTACTTC	CASSRAGLAANIQYF
.	TRBV10-2	.	TRBJ2-3	TGCGCCAGCAGTACAGGGCTGTCAGATACGCAGTATTTT	CASSTGLSDTQYF
TRBD1	TRBV7-8	.	TRBJ2-2	TGTGCCAGCAGACCGACAGGGACCACCGGGGAGCTGTTTTTT	CASRPTGTTGELFF
.	TRBV27	.	TRBJ2-5	TGTGCCAGCAGAAAGGGGGGGCAGTGGGTGACCCAGTACTTC	CASRKGGQWVTQYF